A selection of T cell receptor beta chains follows, all from one sample in a study of CD8 T cells in ankylosing spondylitis. MiXCR, run by TCRdb on the 5' RACE reads, gives a single entry per CDR3 protein. The sample consists of about 500,000 distinct CDR3 sequences, about 5.4% of them appearing once. Sequencing was performed on blood, either unsorted or a sorted T cell fraction (not recorded which). The receptor set was obtained from a male donor with ankylosing spondylitis. Both conserved end residues are part of each CDR3.

CSARDRLAGAAEQFF TRBJ2-1 TRBV20-1
CSARDPVGGAVDTQYF TRBJ2-3 TRBV20-1
CASSFRGVDTIYF TRBJ1-3 TRBV12-3/TRBV12-4
CASSLRQAQETQYF TRBJ2-5 TRBV11-1
CASSLTGGEAYNEQFF TRBJ2-1 TRBV7-6
CASSVDPRGVADTQYF TRBJ2-3 TRBV9
CASSSWRGLDTEAFF TRBJ1-1 TRBV5-6
CASSQSTQVAPQHF TRBJ1-5 TRBV4-3
CASSASMDGYTF TRBJ1-2 TRBV7-9
CASSSGTLDNSPLHF TRBJ1-6 TRBV7-9
CASSPPGGSEAFF TRBJ1-1 TRBV18
CASRASGGGIEQFF TRBJ2-1 TRBV12-3/TRBV12-4
CSVSLGLAGEWVGETQYF TRBJ2-5 TRBV29-1
CASSLVKGMTEAFF TRBJ1-1 TRBV7-8
CASSFGYLSYEQYF TRBJ2-7 TRBV7-2
CASSLFRDRGPSPLHF TRBJ1-6 TRBV6-1
CSATYYGYTF TRBJ1-2 TRBV20-1
CASSFWGVSQETQYF TRBJ2-5 TRBV5-1
CASRVSSYNSPLHF TRBJ1-6 TRBV27
CASSLALASSYEQYF TRBJ2-7 TRBV7-9
CASSLPLTGGDSPLHF TRBJ1-6 TRBV28
CASSEFGYEQYF TRBJ2-7 TRBV6-1
CSASGWGTEAFF TRBJ1-1 TRBV20-1
CASRGGLASSYNEQFF TRBJ2-1 TRBV9
CSAYIVRGNLEAFF TRBJ1-1 TRBV20-1
CASSRPGSNTEAFF TRBJ1-1 TRBV12-3/TRBV12-4
CASSLSSAPGLAGSDTQYF TRBJ2-3 TRBV11-1
CASKGTGDMEQYF TRBJ2-7 TRBV12-3/TRBV12-4
CASSPLPPQETQYF TRBJ2-5 TRBV27
CASSLTIAGEQFF TRBJ2-1 TRBV28
CASKPGTTNSPLHF TRBJ1-6 TRBV6-1
CASSITGTGNTGELFF TRBJ2-2 TRBV28
CASSEEPGRQPQHF TRBJ1-5 TRBV7-2
CASSQHLPSPSEGTDTQYF TRBJ2-3 TRBV4-3
CASLRVPSYEQYF TRBJ2-7 TRBV6-2/TRBV6-3
CASSALGAIQYF TRBJ2-4 TRBV6-2/TRBV6-3
CSVYRSGANVLTF TRBJ2-6 TRBV29-1
CASSRPAGADEQFF TRBJ2-1 TRBV27
CASKSGRTTGELFF TRBJ2-2 TRBV2
CASSPRVGSRDTQYF TRBJ2-3 TRBV9
CASSERGTGYNEQFF TRBJ2-1 TRBV6-1
CASNHPSGGPFYQETQYF TRBJ2-5 TRBV6-2/TRBV6-3
CASSLDRGLGRLFF TRBJ1-4 TRBV18
CASSIGRHYEQYF TRBJ2-7 TRBV12-3/TRBV12-4
CSARDASGGTDTQYF TRBJ2-3 TRBV20-1
CASSLFRDIQYF TRBJ2-4 TRBV7-2
CSARGTLGNEQFF TRBJ2-1 TRBV20-1
CASRLAGMDTQYF TRBJ2-3 TRBV6-2/TRBV6-3
CASSSRQGGNYGYTF TRBJ1-2 TRBV21-1
CASSQEGGGTEAFF TRBJ1-1 TRBV4-3
CASSQGSFLGNQPQHF TRBJ1-5 TRBV4-2
CASSSQTSGDTQYF TRBJ2-3 TRBV5-1
CASSWRQAQHF TRBJ1-5 TRBV28